This is a list of T cell receptor beta chains from one sample in a study of vaccination effects on CD4 cells after COVID-19. Sequenced by immunoSEQ multiplex PCR; TCRdb stores in-frame clones only, minus some. The data hold 65,000 to 90,000 clones, with around 74% observed a single time. The antigens of these receptors remain unknown. Specimen: CD4+ T cells from PBMCs cultured with HCoV-NL63 spike peptides, collected before COVID-19 vaccination. Every receptor here comes from a human donor who received a COVID-19 vaccine. Each CDR3 is given without its conserved first and last residue. D genes are given only for firm matches.

v_call	d_call	cdr3_length	j_call	cdr3_aa
TRBV5-4	.	11	TRBJ2-3	ASGRYSTDTQY
TRBV11-3	TRBD1	13	TRBJ2-2	ASSLGQGSTGELF
TRBV6-6	.	13	TRBJ1-4	ASRLDGTTNEKLF
TRBV21-1	.	14	TRBJ1-4	ASSKYPGQGNEKLF
TRBV15	.	14	TRBJ1-3	ATSRESGLSGNTIY
TRBV7-4	.	7	TRBJ2-1	ASINEQF
TRBV4-2	.	12	TRBJ1-6	ASSTRKVWSPLH
TRBV9	TRBD1	12	TRBJ1-2	ASSGKRQGGGYT
TRBV7-2	.	13	TRBJ1-2	ASSPAGALPYGYT
TRBV7-2	.	13	TRBJ2-3	ASSLILGSTDTQY
TRBV24-1	.	14	TRBJ2-5	ATSDPTGAHKETQY
TRBV20-1	TRBD1	14	TRBJ2-6	SASQGARTGANVLT
TRBV10-2	TRBD1	11	TRBJ2-5	ASSQGAQKTQY
TRBV29-1	TRBD2	9	TRBJ2-1	SVPSGGKQF
TRBV29-1	.	9	TRBJ1-1	SVGATAEAF
TRBV4-2	.	14	TRBJ2-2	ASSQDPRRDTGELF
TRBV19	.	14	TRBJ1-3	ASKGRDTSSGNTIY
TRBV27	TRBD1	12	TRBJ1-4	ASSFDRGREKLF
TRBV19	TRBD2	13	TRBJ2-2	ASRGLAGFPGELF
TRBV7-3	TRBD1	12	TRBJ2-1	ASSYYRGSNEQF
TRBV18	.	11	TRBJ2-1	ASSLDTYNEQF
TRBV6-5	.	11	TRBJ1-4	ASRPGVTEKLF
TRBV18	.	16	TRBJ1-2	ASSPALSGFTANYGYT
TRBV5-1	.	13	TRBJ2-2	ASKRISTNTGELF
TRBV6-6	.	13	TRBJ2-2	ASSPPGRGTGELF
TRBV4-1	TRBD1	14	TRBJ1-1	ASSQGQGLVNTEAF
TRBV18	.	13	TRBJ1-6	ASSQGSSYNSPLH
TRBV7-9	.	12	TRBJ1-6	ASSLEVRVGSLH
TRBV4-1	TRBD1	15	TRBJ2-3	ASSQEGTGDFTDTQY
TRBV7-9	.	11	TRBJ1-4	ASSPGASLKLF
TRBV27	.	9	TRBJ1-2	ASGRVDGYT
TRBV7-9	.	10	TRBJ2-2	ASSFSSGELF
TRBV9	.	11	TRBJ1-5	ASSPDPNQPQH
TRBV3-1/TRBV3-2	.	10	TRBJ1-2	ASSPGSFGYT
TRBV7-2	.	15	TRBJ1-2	ASSLAGNSPGAYGYT
TRBV5-1	TRBD1	13	TRBJ1-1	ASSLATGVNTEAF
TRBV5-4	TRBD2	14	TRBJ2-5	ASSLGGGGALETQY
TRBV7-3	TRBD2	14	TRBJ2-5	ASSSTPLAGVETQY
TRBV3-1/TRBV3-2	.	10	TRBJ2-3	ASSVVGDTQY
TRBV3-1/TRBV3-2	.	14	TRBJ2-5	ASSRSSSLLVETQY
TRBV30	.	12	TRBJ2-5	AWRAMRGQETQY
TRBV19	.	12	TRBJ2-4	ASSMLRSSNIQY
TRBV12-3/TRBV12-4	.	11	TRBJ1-3	ASSWGGQNTIY
TRBV7-2	.	12	TRBJ1-1	ASSRQSMNTEAF
TRBV7-6	TRBD1	15	TRBJ1-2	ASSLKAPGTVNYGYT
TRBV27	TRBD1	13	TRBJ2-2	ASRRGQGNTGELF